This TCR beta chain was profiled in a study of T cells in Graves' hyperthyroidism and ophthalmopathy. Regarding the study as a whole: Stable hyperthyroidism was separated from ophthalmopathy by a model based on 13 V-J features.

Amplified regions were TCR beta CDR3 sequences from RNA transcripts. Initially, a first-round RT-PCR of the TCR CDR3 employed the HTBI primer set. TCRdb analysed the multiplex PCR reads with MiXCR anew, one entry per CDR3 protein. The table records hundreds of thousands of distinct CDR3 sequences, 46% of them present only once. As to this clonotype: Its antigen is as yet unknown.

The CDR3 sequence is 14 residues long. Trimming cost V 0 bases and J 7 bases, with 10 bases left between them. CDR1 and CDR2 (germline): MNHNS, SASEGT. Across 18 months, stable Graves' hyperthyroidism was marked by no progression to ophthalmopathy. Aged 18 to 65, the patients had hyperthyroidism that was newly diagnosed and had lasted under 2 months. For the diagnoses, clinical symptoms, serum thyroxine and TRAb, thyroid ultrasound and orbital computed tomography were used. The chain combines TRBV6-1 with TRBJ1-5; D is unresolved. Sequencing was done on a sample of peripheral blood or thyroid tissue (not recorded which). The clonotype comes from a woman aged 18-29 years with Graves' hyperthyroidism. The CDR3 bases are TGTGCCAGCAGTGAAGCGGGAGGTCTGCAGCCCCAGCATTTT. This gives the protein CASSEAGGLQPQHF.